A single sample is the source of the 29 T cell receptor beta chains below, sequenced in a study of T cell repertoires in cytomegalovirus infection. TCRdb passed the reads through MiXCR, listing each CDR3 protein once. The table has around 900,000 distinct CDR3 sequences, less than 40% seen once; the top ten hold around 15%. No antigen is known for these receptors. The source was cultured CD8+ T cells from PBMCs, collected from culture after CMV antigen stimulation. These receptors all stem from a human donor in good health (CMV status not recorded). Some clones in this sample may be carry-over from other donors' samples.

This rearrangement joins TRBV14 to TRBJ1-1; D uncertain. There are 12 residues in the CDR3. From germline, CDR1 is SGHDN and CDR2 FVKESK. V lost 1 base to trimming and J lost 7 bases, with 7 bases between them. CDR3 loop: CASSQVSNEAFF. The CDR3 DNA reads TGTGCCAGCAGCCAAGTCTCGAATGAAGCTTTCTTT.

J is TRBJ2-3 and V is TRBV28; D is undetermined. V shed 5 bases and J shed 0 bases, with 15 bases lying between them. The germline gives CDR1 MDHEN, CDR2 SYDVKM. The CDR3 extends over 16 amino acids. The CDR3 spells CASSPPTYPSTDTQYF. In nucleotides, the CDR3 is TGTGCCAGCAGTCCCCCGACGTATCCTAGCACAGATACGCAGTATTTT.

V is TRBV3-1 and J is TRBJ2-7; the D gene is possibly TRBD1 (6 bases). Germline V gene data show CDR1 as LGHDT and CDR2 as YNNKEL (reference sequence). CDR3 length equals 13 residues. Trimming stripped 5 bases from V and 3 bases from J, with 11 bases between. CDR3: CASSKQGNYEQYF. CDR3 in DNA: TGTGCCAGCAGCAAGCAGGGGAACTACGAGCAGTACTTC.

This sequence joins TRBV5-6 and TRBJ2-7; D remains unclear. Germline V gives CDR1 SGHDT, CDR2 YYEEEE. Deletions cut 3 bases from V and 3 bases from J, with 10 bases between. The CDR3 consists of 13 residues. CDR3 coding DNA: TGTGCCAGCAGCTCGTCGGGTCACTACGAGCAGTACTTC. Amino acid sequence: CASSSSGHYEQYF.

In its sample, this clonotype was seen a few times. The chain carries TRBV2 and TRBJ1-1; D is unresolved. The CDR3 totals 11 residues. Germline CDR1 and CDR2: SNHLY and FYNNEI. The V gene lost 8 bases and the J gene lost 7 bases, with 11 bases spanning the gap. CDR3 region: CASHRFSEAFF. The CDR3 DNA follows: TGTGCCAGCCATCGATTTAGTGAAGCTTTCTTT.

The chain couples TRBV6-5 to TRBJ1-5; 8 nucleotides line up with TRBD1. The J segment lost 8 bases and the V segment lost 5 bases, leaving 14 bases of the junction unmatched. Germline V gene sequence: CDR1 MNHEY, CDR2 SVGAGI. This CDR3 has 16 amino acids. CDR3 residues: CASSGGTGGGREPQHF. CDR3 in DNA: TGTGCCAGCAGTGGGGGGACAGGAGGTGGTCGGGAGCCCCAGCATTTT.

This sequence joins TRBV20-1 and TRBJ2-1; TRBD2 matches at 13 bases. Germline loops: CDR1 DFQATT, CDR2 SNEGSKA (reference sequence). The CDR3 is made up of 14 amino acids. Germline trimming cut 3 bases from V and 7 bases from J; bases unmatched to any gene: 3. Written as DNA, the CDR3 is TGCAGTGCTAGTGGGACTAGCGGGGTTAATGAGCAGTTCTTC. Amino acid sequence: CSASGTSGVNEQFF.

This clonotype was detected many times. The V call is TRBV7-9, the J call TRBJ2-7; D unresolved. V shed 7 bases and J shed 4 bases, with 11 bases lying between them. Germline V gives CDR1 SEHNR, CDR2 FQNEAQ (reference sequence). CDR3 size: 12 residues. The CDR3 nucleotides read TGTGCCAGCAACTCAGGTGGTTACGAGCAGTACTTC. It yields the protein CASNSGGYEQYF. The full variable domain, completed using reference TRBV7-9 and TRBJ2-7, is DTGVSQNPRHKITKRGQNVTFRCDPISEHNRLYWYRQTLGQGPEFLTYFQNEAQLEKSRLLSDRFSAERPKGSFSTLEIQRTEQGDSAMYLCASNSGGYEQYFGPGTRLTVT.

The CDR3 reads CASSLYRRSQETQYF. The CDR3, as DNA: TGTGCCAGCAGCTTATATCGGCGGAGCCAAGAGACCCAGTACTTC. The chain uses TRBV7-2 and TRBJ2-5, with no clear D. CDR3 length equals 15 residues. Germline V gives CDR1 SGHTA, CDR2 FQGNSA. V gave up 2 bases and J gave up 1 base, with 11 bases separating them.

The V call is TRBV19, the J call TRBJ2-5; possibly TRBD2 for D (5 bases). Trimming shortened V by 2 bases and J by 7 bases, and 20 bases separated the two germline ends. The germline V gene has CDR1 LNHDA and CDR2 SQIVND (reference sequence). CDR3 length: 16 residues. The CDR3 DNA follows: TGTGCCAGTAGTATAAATAGCGACCCGGGCTCCGGGACCCAGTACTTC. As protein: CASSINSDPGSGTQYF.

The CDR3 here is CASRNGQRTDTQYF. CDR3 in DNA: TGTGCCAGCAGAAACGGACAGCGCACAGATACGCAGTATTTT. This chain uses TRBV12-3 or TRBV12-4 with TRBJ2-3; D may be TRBD1 (6 bases). CDR3 length equals 14 residues. The ends were cut back, 6 bases at V and 1 base at J, with 11 bases in the middle.

Details on this clonotype: One end of the junction does not line up with germline, which may come from a read error. The chain has TRBV7-9 and TRBJ2-5; D is possibly TRBD1 (5 bases). CDR1 and CDR2 from the germline V gene are SEHNR and FQNEAQ (reference sequence). CDR3 length equals 13 residues. For the CDR3, the DNA is TGTACCAGCAGCTTTTTACAGGAAGAGACCCAGTACTTC. It specifies CTSSFLQEETQYF.

This clonotype showed up just once. Just one base apart from a much larger clone, this may be a read error. CDR3 protein: CASRAGPMGEQFF. As DNA, the CDR3 is TGTGCCAGCAGAGCAGGACCAATGGGTGAGCAGTTCTTC. This sequence joins TRBV7-2 and TRBJ2-1, with D unclear. The CDR3 is 13 amino acids. V lost 6 bases and J 9 bases, leaving 15 bases between the germline ends. Germline V gives CDR1 SGHTA, CDR2 FQGNSA.

V usage is TRBV5-4 and J usage is TRBJ1-1; 10 bases match TRBD1. The CDR3 is made up of 14 amino acids. The germline CDR1 and CDR2 sequences are SGHNT and YYREEE (reference sequence). J lost 7 bases, V lost 4 bases, and 7 bases had no gene match. In DNA form, the CDR3 reads TGTGCCAGCAGCGGGGACAGGGGACCCGATGAAGCTTTCTTT. Protein: CASSGDRGPDEAFF.

This clonotype has at least ten counts. The CDR3 coding sequence is TGTGCCAGCAGCTTAGTACCAAAGTCCTCCTACAATGAGCAGTTCTTC. Its protein is CASSLVPKSSYNEQFF. The gene calls are TRBV7-8 and TRBJ2-1; D not resolved. The CDR3 length is 16 residues. The V gene's germline CDR1 is SGHVS and CDR2 FQNEAQ. V was pared by 1 base and J by 0 bases, with 10 bases between.

The chain recombines TRBV6-5 with TRBJ2-6, with 10 nucleotides matching TRBD1. The V and J ends lost 0 bases and 1 base, in that order; junction bases with no gene match: 3. Germline CDR1 MNHEY, CDR2 SVGAGI. The CDR3 spans 18 residues. CDR3 sequence reads: CASSYSGQGFSGANVLTF. DNA for the CDR3: TGTGCCAGCAGTTACTCGGGACAGGGGTTTTCTGGGGCCAACGTCCTGACTTTC.

This clonotype was found a few times. The chain links TRBV11-1 to TRBJ2-5; D unresolved. The CDR3 extends over 14 amino acids. Trimming took 1 base from V and 1 from J, leaving 7 bases between them. Germline V CDR1 and CDR2: SGHAT, FQDESV (reference sequence). The CDR3 protein is CASSLEVVQETQYF. CDR3 DNA: TGTGCCAGCAGCTTAGAGGTAGTCCAAGAGACCCAGTACTTC.

This clonotype has ten or more counts. The chain uses TRBV7-8 and TRBJ2-7; D gene uncertain. From germline, CDR1 is SGHVS and CDR2 FQNEAQ. Trimming shortened V by 5 bases and J by 6 bases, and 17 bases separated the two germline ends. The CDR3 runs 14 residues. This chain's CDR3 is CASSPPELAGEQYV. The CDR3 coding sequence is TGTGCCAGCAGCCCGCCCGAGTTGGCCGGCGAGCAGTACGTC.

This clonotype turned up a few times. The chain joins TRBV6-5 to TRBJ1-2; D possibly corresponds to TRBD1 (6 bases). CDR3 length equals 15 residues. CDR1 is MNHEY, CDR2 SVGAGI, per germline. The V gene lost 4 bases and the J gene lost 2 bases, with 14 bases spanning the gap. The chain's CDR3 is CASSSGRTGNYGYTF. CDR3 bases: TGTGCCAGCAGTTCTGGCAGAACAGGGAACTATGGCTACACCTTC.

The table lists this clonotype with many counts. This chain joins TRBV6-1 and TRBJ1-1, with 8 nucleotides matching TRBD1. Germline V lookup: CDR1 MNHNS, CDR2 SASEGT. V was pared by 7 bases and J by 4 bases, with 5 bases of the junction left unmatched. The CDR3 has 13 residues. CDR3: CASTRTGFTEAFF. For the CDR3, the DNA is TGTGCCAGCACCCGGACAGGGTTCACTGAAGCTTTCTTT.

The gene calls are TRBV28 and TRBJ1-1; no clear D. The germline V gene encodes CDR1 MDHEN and CDR2 SYDVKM. The ends were cut back, 4 bases at V and 0 bases at J, with 15 bases in the middle. The CDR3 has 16 amino acids. Here the CDR3 reads CASSSLRLQMNTEAFF. For the CDR3, the DNA is TGTGCCAGCAGTTCGTTGAGGTTACAGATGAACACTGAAGCTTTCTTT.

A remark on this clonotype: The junction departs from the called germline gene at one end, perhaps through a read error. This rearrangement joins TRBV7-7 to TRBJ2-2; tentative D call: TRBD1 (6 bases). The germline V gene has CDR1 SSHAT and CDR2 FNYEAQ (reference sequence). The CDR3 is 13 residues long. The CDR3 here is CASSTGRTGELFF. For the CDR3, the DNA is TGTGCTAGCAGCACAGGGCGGACCGGGGAGCTGTTTTTT.

V is TRBV10-3 and J is TRBJ2-3; tentatively, D is TRBD2 (5 bases). The CDR3 has 14 residues. The V end lost 8 bases, the J end lost 0 bases, and 12 bases lay between the germline ends. Germline V gives CDR1 ENHRY, CDR2 SYGVKD. CDR3 region: CAIGGGGSTDTQYF. The CDR3 region has the DNA TGTGCCATCGGAGGAGGAGGTAGCACAGATACGCAGTATTTT.

This clonotype appeared once. The chain recombines TRBV29-1 with TRBJ1-2, with a weak D call TRBD1 (5 bases). The V gene lost 5 bases and the J gene lost 4 bases, with 14 bases spanning the gap. Germline-derived CDR1 and CDR2 are SQVTM and ANQGSEA. This CDR3 comprises 13 residues. Here the CDR3 DNA reads TGCAGCGTTCCCGGGACGGATAGCTATGGCTACACCTTC. It specifies CSVPGTDSYGYTF.

CDR3 residues: CASSRSGGGDNEQFF. In DNA form, the CDR3 reads TGTGCCAGTAGTAGGAGCGGGGGAGGCGACAATGAGCAGTTCTTC. The genes are TRBV19 and TRBJ2-1, with TRBD2 matching 8 bases. The germline CDR1 and CDR2 sequences are LNHDA and SQIVND (reference sequence). Unmatched junction bases numbered 7, after V lost 4 bases and J lost 5 bases. This CDR3 spans 15 amino acids.

The CDR3, as DNA: TGTGCCAGCAGTGTGGGACGGTCAACCCTCCACTTT. Amino acids: CASSVGRSTLHF. The chain combines TRBV12-3 or TRBV12-4 with TRBJ1-6, with D perhaps TRBD1 (5 bases). The CDR3 length is 12 residues. V was pared by 5 bases and J by 14 bases, with 13 bases between.

Ten or more counts support this clonotype. V gene TRBV7-3 combines with J gene TRBJ2-1; 10 bases align to TRBD2. CDR1 SGHTA and CDR2 FQGTGA come from the germline V gene. With V trimmed by 3 bases and J by 7 bases, 6 bases remained unmatched. The CDR3 loop spans 15 amino acids. The CDR3 nucleotides read TGTGCCAGCAGCTTCCTAAGCGGGGGGGGTAATGAGCAGTTCTTC. Amino acid sequence: CASSFLSGGGNEQFF.

This clonotype was found many times. The rearrangement joins TRBV7-2 to TRBJ2-2; no clear D gene. V dropped 1 base and J dropped 5 bases, with 8 bases sitting between them. The V gene's germline CDR1 is SGHTA and CDR2 FQGNSA. The CDR3 has 14 residues. CDR3 nucleotide sequence: TGTGCCAGCAGCTTAGGTGGGGTTACCGGGGAGCTGTTTTTT. This gives the protein CASSLGGVTGELFF.

Turning to this clonotype: A much larger clone differs by one base, so this may be a read error. As the CDR3 is not closed by the conserved phenylalanine or tryptophan, this likely results from a read error. V and J are TRBV6-1 and TRBJ1-2; D may be TRBD1 (5 bases). This CDR3 has 17 amino acids. Trimming left V 6 bases short and J 0 bases short, with 20 bases between. The germline V gene encodes CDR1 MNHNS and CDR2 SASEGT. The CDR3 spells CASSDPWGAEANYGYTL. CDR3 DNA: TGTGCCAGCAGCGACCCGTGGGGCGCAGAAGCTAACTATGGCTACACCCTC.